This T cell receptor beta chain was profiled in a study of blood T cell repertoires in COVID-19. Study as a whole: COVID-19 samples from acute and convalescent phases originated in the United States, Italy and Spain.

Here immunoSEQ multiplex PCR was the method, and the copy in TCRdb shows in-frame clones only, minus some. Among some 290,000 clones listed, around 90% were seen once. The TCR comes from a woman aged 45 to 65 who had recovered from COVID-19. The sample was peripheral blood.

In nucleotides, the CDR3 is TGTGCCAGCAGCCGAGACTTCCGCTCCTACAATGAGCAGTTCTTC. It is translated as CASSRDFRSYNEQFF. V is TRBV4-2 and J is TRBJ2-1; D gene unclear. There are 15 residues in the CDR3. Trimming pared 4 bases from V and 0 bases from J, leaving 10 bases between. Germline V gene data show CDR1 as LGHNA and CDR2 as YNFKEQ.